This T cell receptor beta chain was found in a study of CD8 T cells in Susac syndrome (dated by TCRdb to the late 2010s). For the wider study: Repertoire sequencing was used to test whether CD8+ T cell activation and differentiation in Susac syndrome was antigen driven.

RNA was extracted using the RNeasy kit, and about 0.5 to 1 ug of the RNA was reverse transcribed with random hexamers. The immunoSEQ multiplex PCR assay, which covers 54 Vbeta and 13 Jbeta segments, was used to amplify TCR beta CDR3 regions. PCR amplification bias was corrected by using a synthetic template baseline for primer optimization and computational correction. Under the source paper's analysis protocol: Only productive sequences were kept, with reads annotated to V, D and J genes according to IMGT and analyzed in immunoSEQ Analyzer. Clonality was computed as one minus Shannon entropy normalized by log2 of the number of productive unique sequences. For each patient and control, public and private clones were evaluated among the 100 most prevalent clones. Clones were defined as Susac-specific when absent from the healthy and MS cohorts, from about a thousand published viral clones and from other ImmuneACCESS disease sequences. TCRdb itself trimmed the public reads at Q25 with fastp, ran MiXCR and retained productive beta chains. Entries that share a CDR3 protein sequence are merged under the most common genes and DNA. TCRdb, not the original authors, processed these V and J calls. The sample table records about 200,000 distinct CDR3 sequences; approximately 95% of these occur just once. The ten biggest clones cover approximately 0.094% of the sample.

Peripheral blood CD8+ and CD4+ T cells from healthy donors, Susac syndrome patients and multiple sclerosis patients were profiled by high-throughput TCR beta sequencing. Healthy donors were included as age- and sex-matched controls. Bulk CD8+ and CD4+ T cells were purified magnetically by negative isolation, whereas CD8+ TEMRA cells were enriched by FACS. Blood was collected in EDTA tubes and processed within 24 hours, with PBMCs isolated through density gradient centrifugation. PBMCs destined for TCR sequencing were cryopreserved in liquid nitrogen and later thawed in a 37 °C water bath. The sorted or isolated CD4+, CD8+ and CD8+ TEMRA cells had a purity of 90% or higher. Broad study findings and their caveats: The TCR sequencing and HLA analysis was acknowledged to have included a relatively small number of individuals.

As concerns this clonotype: What this receptor recognizes is not known. Base qualities are missing; no much larger clone stands one base away.

The germline V gene gives CDR1 as MNHEY and CDR2 as SVGAGI. Its CDR3 holds 15 amino acids, cysteine through phenylalanine. The only DNA kept is the CDR3, 45 bases in frame from the first base. V is clipped by 7 bases and J by 2 bases, and the sequence between their germline boundaries is 15 bases long. This TCR was sampled from a human donor in good health. The V gene is TRBV6-5 and the J gene is TRBJ1-5, with a tentative D gene TRBD1 over 6 matching bases. Sequenced material: CD4+ T cells from PBMCs. In nucleotides, the sequence is TGTGCCAGCACTAACGCAGGGGCCGGCAATCAGCCCCAGCATTTT. Its translation is CASTNAGAGNQPQHF.